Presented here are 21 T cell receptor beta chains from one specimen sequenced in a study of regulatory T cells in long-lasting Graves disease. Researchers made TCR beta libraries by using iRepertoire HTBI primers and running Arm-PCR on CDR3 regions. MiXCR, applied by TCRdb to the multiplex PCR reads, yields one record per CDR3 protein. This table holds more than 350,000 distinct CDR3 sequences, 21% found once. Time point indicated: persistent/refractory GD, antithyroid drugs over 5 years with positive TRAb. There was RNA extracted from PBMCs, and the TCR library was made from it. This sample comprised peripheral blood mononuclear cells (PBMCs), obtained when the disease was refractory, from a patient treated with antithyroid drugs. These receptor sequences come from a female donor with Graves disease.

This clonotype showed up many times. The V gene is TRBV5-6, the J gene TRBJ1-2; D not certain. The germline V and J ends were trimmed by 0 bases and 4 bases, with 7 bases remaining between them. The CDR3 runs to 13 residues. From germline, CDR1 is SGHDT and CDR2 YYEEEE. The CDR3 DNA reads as TGTGCCAGCAGCTTGGAACGGTCCTATGGCTACACCTTC. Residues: CASSLERSYGYTF.

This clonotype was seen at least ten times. CDR3 residues: CASSYNPQPQHF. CDR3 DNA sequence: TGTGCCAGCAGTTACAATCCTCAGCCCCAGCATTTT. This chain joins TRBV6-5 and TRBJ1-5, with D unresolved. Germline-derived CDR1 and CDR2 are MNHEY and SVGAGI. The CDR3 loop spans 12 amino acids. Trimming stripped 2 bases from V and 6 bases from J, with 5 bases between.

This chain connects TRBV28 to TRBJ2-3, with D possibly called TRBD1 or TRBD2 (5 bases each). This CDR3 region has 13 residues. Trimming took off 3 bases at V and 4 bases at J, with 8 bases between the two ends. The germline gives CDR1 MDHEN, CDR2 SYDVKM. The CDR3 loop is CASSFMGADTQYF. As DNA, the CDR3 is TGTGCCAGCAGTTTTATGGGGGCAGATACGCAGTATTTT.

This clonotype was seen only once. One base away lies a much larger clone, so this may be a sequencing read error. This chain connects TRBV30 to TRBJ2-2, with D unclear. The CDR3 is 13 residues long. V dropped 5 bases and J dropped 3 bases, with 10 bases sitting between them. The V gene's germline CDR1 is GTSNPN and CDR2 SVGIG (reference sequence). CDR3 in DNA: TGTGCCTGGGCGTGGTGGGACACCGGGGAGCTGTTTTTT. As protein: CAWAWWDTGELFF.

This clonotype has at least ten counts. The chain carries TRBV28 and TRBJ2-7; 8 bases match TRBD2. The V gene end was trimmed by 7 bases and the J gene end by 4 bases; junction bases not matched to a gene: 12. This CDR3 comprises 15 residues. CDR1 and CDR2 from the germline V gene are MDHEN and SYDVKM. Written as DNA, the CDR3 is TGTGCCAGCAAGAAGGGCGGCTCTAGCGGGTACGAGCAGTACTTC. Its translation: CASKKGGSSGYEQYF.

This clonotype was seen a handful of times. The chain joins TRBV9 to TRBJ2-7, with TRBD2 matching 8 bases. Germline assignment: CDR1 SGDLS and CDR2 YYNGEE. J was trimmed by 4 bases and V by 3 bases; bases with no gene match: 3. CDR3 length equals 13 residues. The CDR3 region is CASSDGRGYEQYF. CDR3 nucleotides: TGTGCCAGCAGCGACGGGAGGGGATACGAGCAGTACTTC.

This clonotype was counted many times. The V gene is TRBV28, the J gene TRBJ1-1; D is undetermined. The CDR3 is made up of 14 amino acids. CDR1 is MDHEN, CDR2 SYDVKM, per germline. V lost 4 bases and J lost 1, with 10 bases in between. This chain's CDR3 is CASSSPVRNTEAFF. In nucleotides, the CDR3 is TGTGCCAGCAGTTCGCCGGTTCGGAACACTGAAGCTTTCTTT.

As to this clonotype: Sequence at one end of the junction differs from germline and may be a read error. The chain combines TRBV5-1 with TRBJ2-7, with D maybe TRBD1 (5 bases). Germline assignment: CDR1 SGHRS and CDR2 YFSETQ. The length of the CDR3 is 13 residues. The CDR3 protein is CASSLGQYYERYF. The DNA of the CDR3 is TGCGCCAGCAGCTTGGGACAGTACTACGAGCGGTACTTC.

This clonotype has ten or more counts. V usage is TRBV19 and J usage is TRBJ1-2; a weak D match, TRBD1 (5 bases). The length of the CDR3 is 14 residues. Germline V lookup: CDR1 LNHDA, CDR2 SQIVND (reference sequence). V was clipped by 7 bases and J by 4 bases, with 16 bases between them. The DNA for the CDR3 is TGTGCCAGTACACTTCTCGACAGATCCTATGGCTACACCTTC. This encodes CASTLLDRSYGYTF.

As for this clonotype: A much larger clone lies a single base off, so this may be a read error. CDR3 residues: CAGSVGQENTEAFF. CDR3 nucleotide sequence: TGTGCCGGCAGTGTAGGGCAGGAGAACACTGAAGCTTTCTTT. J is TRBJ1-1 and V is TRBV6-1; no firm D call. Germline loops: CDR1 MNHNS, CDR2 SASEGT. The CDR3 is 14 residues long.

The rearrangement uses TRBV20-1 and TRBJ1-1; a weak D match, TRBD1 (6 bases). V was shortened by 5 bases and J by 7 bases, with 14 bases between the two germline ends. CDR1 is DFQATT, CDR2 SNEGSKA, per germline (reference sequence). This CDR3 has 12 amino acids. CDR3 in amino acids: CSASFGQIEAFF. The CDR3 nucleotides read TGCAGTGCTTCCTTCGGACAGATTGAAGCTTTCTTT.

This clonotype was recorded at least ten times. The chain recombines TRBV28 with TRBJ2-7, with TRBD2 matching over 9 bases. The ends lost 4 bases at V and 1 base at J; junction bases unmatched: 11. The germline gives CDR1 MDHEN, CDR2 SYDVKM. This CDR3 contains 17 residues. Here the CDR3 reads CASSSLPFSGSSYEQYF. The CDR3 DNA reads TGTGCCAGCAGTTCACTCCCTTTTAGCGGGAGTTCCTACGAGCAGTACTTC.

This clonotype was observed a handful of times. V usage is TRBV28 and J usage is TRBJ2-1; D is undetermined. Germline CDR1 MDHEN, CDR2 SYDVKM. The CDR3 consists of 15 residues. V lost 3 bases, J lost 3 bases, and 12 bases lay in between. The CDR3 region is CASSFSDIIYNEQFF. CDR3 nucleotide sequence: TGTGCCAGCAGTTTTAGTGATATCATCTACAATGAGCAGTTCTTC. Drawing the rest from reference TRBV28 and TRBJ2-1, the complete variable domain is DVKVTQSSRYLVKRTGEKVFLECVQDMDHENMFWYRQDPGLGLRLIYFSYDVKMKEKGDIPEGYSVSREKKERFSLILESASTNQTSMYLCASSFSDIIYNEQFFGPGTRLTVL.

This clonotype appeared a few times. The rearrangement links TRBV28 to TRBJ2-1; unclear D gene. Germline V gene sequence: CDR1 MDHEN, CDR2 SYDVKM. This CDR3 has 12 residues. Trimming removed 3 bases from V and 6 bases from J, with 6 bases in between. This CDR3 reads CASSFRSNEQFF. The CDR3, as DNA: TGTGCCAGCAGTTTTCGATCCAATGAGCAGTTCTTC.

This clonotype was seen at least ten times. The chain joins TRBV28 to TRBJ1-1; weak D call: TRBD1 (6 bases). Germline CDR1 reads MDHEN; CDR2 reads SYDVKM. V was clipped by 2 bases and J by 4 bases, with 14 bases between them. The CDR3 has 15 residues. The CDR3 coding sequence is TGTGCCAGCAGTTTAACGCGGGGGGCGGGCACTGAAGCTTTCTTT. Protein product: CASSLTRGAGTEAFF.

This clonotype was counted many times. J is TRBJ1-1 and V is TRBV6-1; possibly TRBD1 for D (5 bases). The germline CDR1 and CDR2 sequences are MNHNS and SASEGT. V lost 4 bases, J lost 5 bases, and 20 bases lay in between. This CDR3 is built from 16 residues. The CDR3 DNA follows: TGTGCCAGCAGTGTCCGGGACCCACCGAGGAGGACTGAAGCTTTCTTT. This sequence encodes CASSVRDPPRRTEAFF.

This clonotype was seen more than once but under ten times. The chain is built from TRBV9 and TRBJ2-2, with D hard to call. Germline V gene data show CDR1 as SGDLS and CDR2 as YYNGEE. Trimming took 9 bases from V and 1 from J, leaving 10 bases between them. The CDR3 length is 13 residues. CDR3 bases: TGTGCCACGGCCAAAGGGAACACCGGGGAGCTGTTTTTT. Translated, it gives CATAKGNTGELFF. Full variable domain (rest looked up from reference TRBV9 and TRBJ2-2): DSGVTQTPKHLITATGQRVTLRCSPRSGDLSVYWYQQSLDQGLQFLIQYYNGEERAKGNILERFSAQQFPDLHSELNLSSLELGDSALYFCATAKGNTGELFFGEGSRLTVL.

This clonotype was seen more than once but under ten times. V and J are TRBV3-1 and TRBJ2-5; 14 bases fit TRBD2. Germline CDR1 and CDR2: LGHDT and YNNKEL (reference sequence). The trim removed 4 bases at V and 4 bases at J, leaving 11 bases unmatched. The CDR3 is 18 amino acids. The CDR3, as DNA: TGTGCCAGCAGCCGCGGACTAGCGGGAGGCGGCCGACCAGAGACCCAGTACTTC. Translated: CASSRGLAGGGRPETQYF.

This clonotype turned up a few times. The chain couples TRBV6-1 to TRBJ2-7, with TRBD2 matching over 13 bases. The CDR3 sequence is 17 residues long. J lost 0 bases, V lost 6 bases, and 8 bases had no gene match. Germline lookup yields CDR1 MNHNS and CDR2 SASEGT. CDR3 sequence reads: CASSTGTSGTVSYEQYF. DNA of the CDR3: TGTGCCAGCAGCACCGGGACTAGCGGGACCGTCTCCTACGAGCAGTACTTC.

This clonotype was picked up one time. The CDR3 nucleotides read TGTGCCAGCAGTGACCGGACAGGGACAGGGCAGCCCCAGCATTTT. Translation gives CASSDRTGTGQPQHF. V is TRBV6-1 and J is TRBJ1-5, with 9 bases matching TRBD1. CDR1 is MNHNS and CDR2 is SASEGT in the germline V gene. Trimming at V came to 3 bases and at J to 7 bases, leaving 7 bases not matched to a gene. The CDR3 sequence is 15 residues long.

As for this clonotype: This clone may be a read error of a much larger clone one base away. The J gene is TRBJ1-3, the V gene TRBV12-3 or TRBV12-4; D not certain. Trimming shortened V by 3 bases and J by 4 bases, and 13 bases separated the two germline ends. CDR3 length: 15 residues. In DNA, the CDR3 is TGTGCCAGCAGTTTCTGGTCTTCGGGCGGAAACACCATATATTTT. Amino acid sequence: CASSFWSSGGNTIYF.